A selection of T cell receptor beta chains follows, all from one sample in a study of OX40 agonist ivuxolimab in advanced cancers. Generated by immunoSEQ multiplex PCR, the TCRdb table keeps only in-frame clones and is missing some. The sample lists some 68,000 clones; approximately 90% were seen once. Sequencing was performed on CD4+ or CD8+ T cells sorted from blood, taken in a trial of the OX40 agonist ivuxolimab. These receptors all come from an adult with an advanced solid tumor such as melanoma, head and neck, liver or kidney cancer. Both conserved end residues are part of each CDR3. D genes are given only for firm matches. Only some rows state a clone size, as once, few, many or a class for expanded clones.

>TRBJ1-2|-|TRBV7-9|TRBD1
CAEKGAEGYTF
TGTGCCGAAAAGGGGGCGGAAGGCTACACCTTC
>TRBJ2-7|-|TRBV29-1|-
CSVGAVHPYEQYF
TGCAGCGTTGGAGCGGTCCATCCCTACGAGCAGTACTTC
>TRBJ1-6|-|TRBV2|TRBD1
CASTDRGQGTNSPLHF
TGTGCCAGCACCGACAGGGGACAGGGAACTAATTCACCCCTCCACTTT
>TRBJ1-1|-|TRBV6-5|-
CASSQRGTPATEAFF
TGTGCCAGCAGCCAGCGTGGGACACCTGCCACTGAAGCTTTCTTT
>TRBJ1-6|-|TRBV7-2|TRBD1
CASSAGQGTGGNSPLHF
TGTGCCAGCAGCGCGGGACAGGGGACCGGCGGGAATTCACCCCTCCACTTT
>TRBJ2-1|few|TRBV9|-
CASKRGENEQFF
TGTGCCAGCAAAAGGGGAGAAAATGAGCAGTTCTTC
>TRBJ1-1|-|TRBV10-3|-
CAIRDEGEAFF
TGTGCCATCAGGGATGAGGGTGAAGCTTTCTTT
>TRBJ2-5|-|TRBV19|-
CASSIPQTGTLSGKTQYF
TGTGCCAGTAGTATCCCCCAGACAGGGACTTTGAGTGGGAAGACCCAGTACTTC
>TRBJ2-1|-|TRBV28|TRBD2
CASSEQSGTIDEQFF
TGTGCCAGCAGTGAACAGTCAGGGACTATCGATGAGCAGTTCTTC
>TRBJ1-2|-|TRBV5-6|-
CASSLWPGTRYGYTF
TGTGCCAGCAGCTTGTGGCCCGGGACACGTTATGGCTACACCTTC
>TRBJ1-3|-|TRBV18|-
CASSPMGNSGNTIYF
TGTGCCAGCTCACCCATGGGGAATTCTGGAAACACCATATATTTT
>TRBJ2-7|-|TRBV29-1|-
CSVWAPYEQYF
TGCAGCGTATGGGCCCCTTACGAGCAGTACTTC
>TRBJ2-3|few|TRBV7-6|-
CASSLDVASDTQYF
TGTGCCAGCAGCTTAGACGTAGCGTCAGATACGCAGTATTTT
>TRBJ1-2|-|TRBV10-3|-
CAISEYRVQGYTF
TGTGCCATCAGTGAATACAGGGTCCAAGGCTACACCTTC
>TRBJ2-5|-|TRBV7-8|TRBD1
CASSPRQGDGETQYF
TGTGCCAGCAGCCCCAGACAGGGAGACGGGGAGACCCAGTACTTC
>TRBJ1-2|once|TRBV5-5|-
CASSSGYGYTF
TGTGCCAGCAGCTCGGGCTATGGCTACACCTTC
>TRBJ2-7|few|TRBV5-4|-
CASSLGGEQYF
TGTGCCAGCAGCTTGGGGGGCGAGCAGTACTTC
>TRBJ2-5|-|TRBV5-1|-
CASSAGAWGTQYF
TGCGCCAGCAGCGCGGGGGCATGGGGGACCCAGTACTTC
>TRBJ1-2|-|TRBV10-3|-
CAITTSAAGYGYTF
TGTGCCATCACAACGAGCGCGGCGGGCTATGGCTACACCTTC
>TRBJ2-1|-|TRBV2|-
CASSLLQDNEQFF
TGTGCCAGCAGTTTGCTACAGGACAATGAGCAGTTCTTC
>TRBJ2-7|-|TRBV4-2|-
CASSQELDFAYEQYF
TGTGCCAGCAGCCAAGAGCTGGACTTTGCCTACGAGCAGTACTTC
>TRBJ1-2|once|TRBV7-2|-
CASSVPGLNYGYTF
TGTGCCAGCAGCGTTCCGGGTCTAAACTATGGCTACACCTTC
>TRBJ2-7|-|TRBV28|-
CASSSPGKIYEQYF
TGTGCCAGCAGTTCCCCCGGGAAGATCTACGAGCAGTACTTC
>TRBJ1-3|-|TRBV4-1|-
CASSQGGTANSGNTIYF
TGCGCCAGCAGCCAAGGAGGTACAGCCAACTCTGGAAACACCATATATTTT
>TRBJ2-1|once|TRBV18|TRBD1
CATKDRENEQFF
TGTGCCACTAAGGACAGGGAAAATGAGCAGTTCTTC
>TRBJ1-2|once|TRBV19|TRBD1
CASSIDLGQAYGYTF
TGTGCCAGTAGTATAGATCTGGGACAGGCTTATGGCTACACCTTC
>TRBJ2-1|-|TRBV14|-
CASSRGLARNEQFF
TGTGCCAGCAGCCGGGGTCTAGCGCGGAATGAGCAGTTCTTC
>TRBJ1-5|-|TRBV28|-
CASRKTGGSNQPQHF
TGTGCCAGCCGCAAAACTGGCGGGAGCAATCAGCCCCAGCATTTT
>TRBJ2-6|-|TRBV27|-
CASSRPGLAGANVLTF
TGTGCCAGCTCCCGTCCAGGGTTGGCCGGGGCCAACGTCCTGACTTTC
>TRBJ2-2|-|TRBV7-2|-
CASSTTGTGELFF
TGTGCCAGCAGCACTACCGGGACCGGGGAGCTGTTTTTT